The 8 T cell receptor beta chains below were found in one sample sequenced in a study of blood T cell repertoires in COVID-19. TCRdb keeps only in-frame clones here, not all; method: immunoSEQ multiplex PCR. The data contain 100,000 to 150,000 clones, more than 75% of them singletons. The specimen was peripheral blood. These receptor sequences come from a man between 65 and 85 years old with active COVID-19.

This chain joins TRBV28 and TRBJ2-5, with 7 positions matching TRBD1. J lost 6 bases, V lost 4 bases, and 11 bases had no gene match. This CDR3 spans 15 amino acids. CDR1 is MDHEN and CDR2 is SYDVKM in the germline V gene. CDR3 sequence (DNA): TGTGCCAGCAGTTACAGGGGAGCCGGCGGAAAGACCCAGTACTTC. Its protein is CASSYRGAGGKTQYF.

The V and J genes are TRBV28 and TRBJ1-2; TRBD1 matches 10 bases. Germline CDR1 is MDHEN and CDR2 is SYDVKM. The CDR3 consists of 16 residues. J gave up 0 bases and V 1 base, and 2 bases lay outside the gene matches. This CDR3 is CASSLSGQGTNYGYTF. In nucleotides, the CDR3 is TGTGCCAGCAGTTTATCGGGACAGGGGACTAACTATGGCTACACCTTC.

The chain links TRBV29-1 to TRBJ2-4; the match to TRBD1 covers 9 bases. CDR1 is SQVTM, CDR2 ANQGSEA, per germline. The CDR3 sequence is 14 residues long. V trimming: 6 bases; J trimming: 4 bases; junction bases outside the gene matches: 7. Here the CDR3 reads CSVLDGTGKNIQYF. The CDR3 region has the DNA TGCAGCGTGCTGGATGGGACAGGGAAAAACATTCAGTACTTC.

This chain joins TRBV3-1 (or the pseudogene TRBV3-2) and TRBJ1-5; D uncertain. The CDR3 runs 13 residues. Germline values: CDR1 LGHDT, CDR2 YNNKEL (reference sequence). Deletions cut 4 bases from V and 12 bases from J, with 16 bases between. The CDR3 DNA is TGTGCCAGCAGCCCGTTAGGAGCGTCAGTCCAGCATTTT. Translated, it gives CASSPLGASVQHF.

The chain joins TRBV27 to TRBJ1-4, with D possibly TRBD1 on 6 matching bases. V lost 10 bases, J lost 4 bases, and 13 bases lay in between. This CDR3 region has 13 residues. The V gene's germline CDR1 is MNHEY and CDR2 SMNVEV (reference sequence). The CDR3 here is CATKRGINEKLFF. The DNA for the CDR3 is TGTGCCACCAAGAGGGGGATTAATGAAAAACTGTTTTTT.

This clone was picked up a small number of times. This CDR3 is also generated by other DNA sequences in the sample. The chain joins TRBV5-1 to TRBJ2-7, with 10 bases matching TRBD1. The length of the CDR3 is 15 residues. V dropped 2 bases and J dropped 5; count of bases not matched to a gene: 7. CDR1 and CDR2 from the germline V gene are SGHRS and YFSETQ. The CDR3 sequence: CASSLEGDRGHEQYF. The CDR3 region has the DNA TGCGCCAGCAGCTTAGAAGGGGACAGGGGCCACGAGCAGTACTTC.

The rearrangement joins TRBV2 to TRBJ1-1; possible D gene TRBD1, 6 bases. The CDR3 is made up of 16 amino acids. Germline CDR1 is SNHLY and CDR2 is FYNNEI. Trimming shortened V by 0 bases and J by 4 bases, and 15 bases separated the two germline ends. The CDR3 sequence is CASSEAKGEGITEAFF. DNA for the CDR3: TGTGCCAGCAGTGAAGCGAAGGGGGAAGGGATCACTGAAGCTTTCTTT.

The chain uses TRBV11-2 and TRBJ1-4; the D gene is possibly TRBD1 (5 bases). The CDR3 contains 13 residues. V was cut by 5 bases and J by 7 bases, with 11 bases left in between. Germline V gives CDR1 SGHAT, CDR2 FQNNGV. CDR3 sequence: CASSRGAAEKLFF. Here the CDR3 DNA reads TGTGCCAGCAGCCGCGGGGCAGCTGAAAAACTGTTTTTT.